This T cell receptor beta chain was captured in a study of blood T cell repertoires in COVID-19. Overall study context: The samples span acute and convalescent COVID-19 from the United States, Italy and Spain. Sources were T cells, B-cell-depleted T cells, or PBMCs; the material itself was cDNA or gDNA.

Original handling: Amplifying reference gene primers gave estimates of nucleated cell counts. Only in-frame clones appear in the TCRdb table, and some are missing; sequencing was by immunoSEQ multiplex PCR. For V, J and clone size, that table is used; D and trimming come from the DNA. Of fewer than 250,000 clones listed, roughly 86% are singletons. This clonotype was obtained from a man aged 55 to 70 with acute or convalescent COVID-19. The sequencing sample was made of peripheral blood.

CDR3: CASSGQGSNQPQHF. CDR3 DNA: TGCGCCAGCAGTGGACAGGGTAGCAATCAGCCCCAGCATTTT. The V and J genes are TRBV10-2 and TRBJ1-5; the match to TRBD1 covers 7 bases. This CDR3 region has 14 residues. Germline CDR1 reads WSHSY; CDR2 reads SAAADI. V gave up 4 bases and J gave up 0 bases; unmatched junction bases: 0.